What follows describes a single T cell receptor (beta chain). The target antigen is unknown. Using immunoSEQ multiplex PCR, the repertoire was profiled, and TCRdb retains in-frame clones only, with some absent. The sample has fewer than 150,000 clones; over 75% are singletons. This sample was included in a study of T cell responses to AZD1222 COVID-19 vaccine. Between the trimmed V and J ends, which lost 3 bases and 4 bases, there was a span of 15 bases. This CDR3 spans 15 amino acids. Germline-derived CDR1 and CDR2 are SGHAT and FQNNGV. Study results and caveats: CD4 TCRs associated with vaccination spanned spike, dominating at 160-218 and 743-854. Among spike-specific TCRs, nearly half reportedly target unmutated variant regions.

The sequence derives from an adult in good health. Specimen: peripheral blood, collected on day 0 of AZD1222 vaccination. This rearrangement joins TRBV11-2 to TRBJ1-2, with D maybe TRBD1 (5 bases). CDR3 region: CASSFPRRDPYGYTF. CDR3 coding DNA: TGTGCCAGCAGCTTCCCCAGGAGGGACCCCTATGGCTACACCTTC.